The rows below give T cell receptor beta chains drawn from one sample of a study of blood T cells in healthy people across ages. TCRdb recomputed calls from the 5' RACE reads with MiXCR, one row per CDR3 protein. There are around 1.5 million distinct CDR3 sequences in the sample; about 35% occur only once, and about 11% lies in the top ten. The material sequenced was blood. The receptors here all came from a woman in her thirties in good health. The CDR3 runs from the conserved cysteine through the conserved F or W. The D gene is left open where the match is weak. Clone size is stated in some rows and not others, as once, few, many or a class when expanded.

J gene: TRBJ2-3; clone size: few; D gene: TRBD2; V gene: TRBV28; CDR3 protein: CASSPPSHPQSGNLAGGHQAQYF; CDR3 DNA: TGTGCCAGCAGTCCCCCTTCTCACCCGCAGTCGGGGAACCTAGCGGGAGGCCACCAGGCGCAGTATTTT
J gene: TRBJ2-7; clone size: -; D gene: TRBD1; V gene: TRBV9; CDR3 protein: CASSAQGFDEQYF; CDR3 DNA: TGTGCCAGCAGCGCACAGGGGTTTGACGAGCAGTACTTC
J gene: TRBJ2-3; clone size: -; D gene: TRBD2; V gene: TRBV7-3; CDR3 protein: CASSPGRGDTDTQYF; CDR3 DNA: TGTGCCAGCAGCCCTGGACGGGGGGACACAGATACGCAGTATTTT
J gene: TRBJ1-2; clone size: -; D gene: -; V gene: TRBV7-3; CDR3 protein: CASSSPTGEGYTF; CDR3 DNA: TGTGCCAGCAGCTCCCCTACCGGAGAGGGCTACACCTTC
J gene: TRBJ2-3; clone size: -; D gene: -; V gene: TRBV28; CDR3 protein: CASSFSTGPTDTQYF; CDR3 DNA: TGTGCCAGCAGTTTCTCAACGGGGCCCACAGATACGCAGTATTTT
J gene: TRBJ2-7; clone size: few; D gene: -; V gene: TRBV20-1; CDR3 protein: CSAPNWAGEDEQYF; CDR3 DNA: TGCAGTGCTCCCAACTGGGCGGGTGAGGACGAGCAGTACTTC
J gene: TRBJ1-1; clone size: -; D gene: TRBD1; V gene: TRBV20-1; CDR3 protein: CSAIKRTGLRTEAFF; CDR3 DNA: TGCAGTGCGATAAAAAGGACAGGGCTGAGGACTGAAGCTTTCTTT
J gene: TRBJ2-1; clone size: once; D gene: -; V gene: TRBV7-2; CDR3 protein: CASSFRPAGAYNEQFF; CDR3 DNA: TGTGCCAGCAGCTTCCGCCCGGCGGGGGCTTACAATGAGCAGTTCTTC
J gene: TRBJ2-1; clone size: -; D gene: TRBD2; V gene: TRBV5-1; CDR3 protein: CASSFPGTSGRAFDEQFF; CDR3 DNA: TGCGCCAGCAGCTTTCCTGGGACTAGCGGGAGGGCCTTCGATGAGCAGTTCTTC
J gene: TRBJ2-3; clone size: -; D gene: TRBD1; V gene: TRBV28; CDR3 protein: CASSFLQGDSDTQYF; CDR3 DNA: TGTGCCAGCAGTTTCCTACAGGGGGACTCAGATACGCAGTATTTT
J gene: TRBJ1-1; clone size: -; D gene: TRBD1; V gene: TRBV3-1; CDR3 protein: CASSHGTEVLEAFF; CDR3 DNA: TGTGCCAGCAGCCACGGGACAGAAGTGCTTGAAGCTTTCTTT
J gene: TRBJ1-2; clone size: -; D gene: TRBD1; V gene: TRBV20-1; CDR3 protein: CSAIITGDIYGYTF; CDR3 DNA: TGCAGTGCTATAATTACAGGGGATATCTATGGCTACACCTTC
J gene: TRBJ2-1; clone size: many; D gene: TRBD2; V gene: TRBV29-1; CDR3 protein: CSVAALAGYNEQFF; CDR3 DNA: TGCAGCGTTGCCGCCCTAGCGGGCTACAATGAGCAGTTCTTC
J gene: TRBJ1-1; clone size: -; D gene: -; V gene: TRBV10-3; CDR3 protein: CATGTNTEAFF; CDR3 DNA: TGTGCCACCGGGACTAACACTGAAGCTTTCTTT
J gene: TRBJ2-1; clone size: -; D gene: TRBD1; V gene: TRBV28; CDR3 protein: CASSLSGTVLNEQFF; CDR3 DNA: TGTGCCAGCAGTTTATCCGGGACAGTGCTCAATGAGCAGTTCTTC
J gene: TRBJ2-7; clone size: many; D gene: -; V gene: TRBV18; CDR3 protein: CASSLLDGYEQYF; CDR3 DNA: TGTGCCAGCAGCTTGCTCGACGGCTACGAGCAGTACTTC
J gene: TRBJ1-2; clone size: -; D gene: -; V gene: TRBV6-5; CDR3 protein: CASVSPGSYGYTF; CDR3 DNA: TGTGCCAGCGTTAGCCCCGGCAGCTATGGCTACACCTTC
J gene: TRBJ2-7; clone size: -; D gene: -; V gene: TRBV12-3/TRBV12-4; CDR3 protein: CASSFFRGYEQYF; CDR3 DNA: TGTGCCAGCAGTTTCTTCAGGGGCTACGAGCAGTACTTC
J gene: TRBJ2-1; clone size: once; D gene: -; V gene: TRBV11-2; CDR3 protein: CASSHPWGRGTYNEQFF; CDR3 DNA: TGTGCCAGCAGCCATCCCTGGGGCCGGGGGACCTACAATGAGCAGTTCTTC
J gene: TRBJ1-1; clone size: -; D gene: -; V gene: TRBV4-1; CDR3 protein: CARSQDRSTEAFF; CDR3 DNA: TGCGCCCGCAGCCAAGATCGATCGACTGAAGCTTTCTTT
J gene: TRBJ2-5; clone size: once; D gene: -; V gene: TRBV5-4; CDR3 protein: CASSDGSRETQYF; CDR3 DNA: TGTGCCAGCAGCGACGGGAGCAGAGAGACCCAGTACTTC
J gene: TRBJ1-1; clone size: -; D gene: TRBD1; V gene: TRBV7-9; CDR3 protein: CASSPRDRGLVVGTEAFF; CDR3 DNA: TGTGCCAGCAGCCCCCGGGACAGGGGGCTCGTTGTTGGCACTGAAGCTTTCTTT
J gene: TRBJ2-3; clone size: few; D gene: -; V gene: TRBV6-1; CDR3 protein: CASSEAAGPHTQYF; CDR3 DNA: TGTGCCAGCAGTGAAGCTGCGGGACCACATACGCAGTATTTT
J gene: TRBJ2-5; clone size: -; D gene: TRBD2; V gene: TRBV20-1; CDR3 protein: CSARDCPSGGANEQYF; CDR3 DNA: TGCAGTGCTAGAGATTGCCCTAGCGGGGGGGCCAATGAGCAGTACTTC
J gene: TRBJ1-1; clone size: -; D gene: TRBD1; V gene: TRBV10-2; CDR3 protein: CASRVQGDTEAFF; CDR3 DNA: TGCGCCAGCAGGGTTCAGGGGGACACTGAAGCTTTCTTT
J gene: TRBJ2-5; clone size: many; D gene: -; V gene: TRBV7-7; CDR3 protein: CASSPEASFPETQYF; CDR3 DNA: TGTGCCAGCAGCCCGGAGGCTAGCTTCCCAGAGACCCAGTACTTC
J gene: TRBJ2-3; clone size: few; D gene: -; V gene: TRBV7-9; CDR3 protein: CASSLGFSPAGLQYF; CDR3 DNA: TGTGCCAGCAGCTTAGGATTTTCACCAGCTGGACTCCAGTATTTT
J gene: TRBJ1-6; clone size: -; D gene: TRBD1; V gene: TRBV12-3/TRBV12-4; CDR3 protein: CASSRAQGELGYNSPLHF; CDR3 DNA: TGTGCCAGCAGCAGGGCTCAGGGGGAATTAGGATATAATTCACCCCTCCACTTT